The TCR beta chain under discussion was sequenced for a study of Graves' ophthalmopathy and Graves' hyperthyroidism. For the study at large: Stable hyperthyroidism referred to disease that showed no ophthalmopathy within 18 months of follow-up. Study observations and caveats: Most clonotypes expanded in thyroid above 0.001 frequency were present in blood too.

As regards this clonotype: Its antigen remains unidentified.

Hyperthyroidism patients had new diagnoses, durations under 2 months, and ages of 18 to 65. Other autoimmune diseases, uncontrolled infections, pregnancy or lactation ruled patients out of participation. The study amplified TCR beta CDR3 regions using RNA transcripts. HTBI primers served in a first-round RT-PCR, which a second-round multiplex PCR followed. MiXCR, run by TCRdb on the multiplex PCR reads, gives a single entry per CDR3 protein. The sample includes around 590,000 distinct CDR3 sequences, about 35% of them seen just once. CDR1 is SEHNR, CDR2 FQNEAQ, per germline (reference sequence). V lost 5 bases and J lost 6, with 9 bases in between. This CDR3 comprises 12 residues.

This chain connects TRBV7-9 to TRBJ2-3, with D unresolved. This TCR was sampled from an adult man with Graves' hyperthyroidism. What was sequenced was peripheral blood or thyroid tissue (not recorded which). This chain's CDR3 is CASSPGSDTQYF. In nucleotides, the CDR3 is TGTGCCAGCAGCCCAGGAAGCGATACGCAGTATTTT.